One and the same sample provided the 30 T cell receptor beta chains below, sequenced in a study of regulatory T cells in long-lasting Graves disease. Regarding time point: persistent/refractory GD, antithyroid drugs over 5 years with positive TRAb. Making the TCR library involved RNA that had been extracted from PBMCs. Relying on iRepertoire HTBI primers and Arm-PCR of CDR3 regions, the team built TCR beta libraries. MiXCR, run by TCRdb on the multiplex PCR reads, gives a single entry per CDR3 protein. The table lists over 650,000 distinct CDR3 sequences, approximately 31% of them singletons, with about 40% in the top ten. Sequencing used peripheral blood mononuclear cells (PBMCs), obtained when the disease was refractory, from a patient treated with antithyroid drugs. The receptor set was obtained from a female donor with Graves disease.

This clonotype turned up a few times. The chain uses TRBV19 and TRBJ1-4; unclear D gene. V was pared by 4 bases and J by 8 bases, with 17 bases between. The CDR3 is 15 amino acids. Germline lookup yields CDR1 LNHDA and CDR2 SQIVND (reference sequence). CDR3 region: CASSTSQPRNEKLFF. The CDR3 DNA sequence: TGTGCCAGTAGTACTTCACAACCCCGTAACGAAAAACTGTTTTTT.

The table lists this clonotype with many counts. The V call is TRBV12-3 or TRBV12-4, the J call TRBJ1-2; 7 bases agree with TRBD1. The CDR3 covers 13 residues. V shed 0 bases and J 7 bases; nucleotides not matched to a gene: 2. This CDR3 reads CASSLARDSGYTF. The DNA for the CDR3 is TGTGCCAGCAGTTTAGCCAGGGACAGTGGCTACACCTTC.

The J gene is TRBJ2-7, the V gene TRBV5-1, with D perhaps TRBD2 (5 bases). The V end was cut by 4 bases, the J end by 0 bases, with 17 bases between. Germline loops: CDR1 SGHRS, CDR2 YFSETQ. This CDR3 region has 16 residues. This CDR3 is CASSRTFQGSSYEQYF. CDR3 nucleotides: TGCGCCAGCAGCCGAACCTTCCAAGGGAGCTCCTACGAGCAGTACTTC.

The rearrangement joins TRBV14 to TRBJ1-1; no clear D. Trimming shortened V by 4 bases and J by 4 bases, and 13 bases separated the two germline ends. The CDR3 contains 14 residues. Germline lookup yields CDR1 SGHDN and CDR2 FVKESK. The CDR3 is CASSPEGRTTEAFF. The CDR3, as DNA: TGTGCCAGCAGCCCCGAGGGTAGGACCACTGAAGCTTTCTTT.

This clonotype has at least ten counts. The chain employs TRBV27 and TRBJ2-7; 10 bases agree with TRBD2. The CDR3 is 15 amino acids. Germline CDR1 is MNHEY and CDR2 is SMNVEV (reference sequence). V dropped 6 bases and J dropped 2; count of bases not matched to a gene: 7. This CDR3 reads CASRPGLAFTYEQYF. CDR3 sequence (DNA): TGTGCCAGCAGACCGGGACTAGCGTTTACCTACGAGCAGTACTTC.

V is TRBV6-2 or TRBV6-3 and J is TRBJ1-2; no clear D gene. CDR3 length equals 14 residues. Trimming pared 4 bases from V and 2 bases from J, leaving 11 bases between. CDR1 is MNHEY and CDR2 is SVGEGT in the germline V gene. CDR3 sequence: CASSSLNLNYGYTF. In DNA, the CDR3 is TGTGCCAGCAGTTCCTTAAACCTGAACTATGGCTACACCTTC.

V is TRBV2 and J is TRBJ2-1; unclear D gene. This CDR3 region has 12 residues. The germline V and J ends were trimmed by 4 bases and 3 bases, with 4 bases remaining between them. CDR1 and CDR2 from the germline V gene are SNHLY and FYNNEI. DNA of the CDR3: TGTGCCAGCAGTGGACACTACAATGAGCAGTTCTTC. Translating gives CASSGHYNEQFF.

The chain couples TRBV11-2 to TRBJ2-7, with 7 bases identical to TRBD1. The CDR3 sequence is 15 residues long. Looked up from germline, CDR1 is SGHAT and CDR2 is FQNNGV. Trimming removed 2 bases from V and 7 bases from J; junction bases left unmatched: 11. CDR3 loop: CASSLLWDRPAEQYF. CDR3 coding DNA: TGTGCCAGCAGCTTACTCTGGGACAGACCTGCAGAGCAGTACTTC.

The CDR3 sequence is CSVRMETPNTEAFF. The CDR3 coding sequence is TGCAGCGTTCGGATGGAGACACCGAACACTGAAGCTTTCTTT. This chain joins TRBV29-1 and TRBJ1-1; D unresolved. The germline V and J ends were trimmed by 5 bases and 1 base, with 14 bases remaining between them. Germline CDR1 is SQVTM and CDR2 is ANQGSEA. This CDR3 contains 14 residues.

V is TRBV10-3 and J is TRBJ2-7; no clear D gene. Trimming removed 5 bases from V and 0 bases from J, with 14 bases in between. Germline V CDR1 and CDR2: ENHRY, SYGVKD. The length of the CDR3 is 15 residues. In DNA, the CDR3 is TGTGCCATCAGTCCCACCGCGGAAGCCTCCTACGAGCAGTACTTC. This sequence encodes CAISPTAEASYEQYF.

This clonotype showed up just a few times. CDR3 loop: CSVAIAGGNTGELFF. The CDR3 DNA reads TGCAGCGTAGCAATAGCGGGAGGGAACACCGGGGAGCTGTTTTTT. The J gene is TRBJ2-2, the V gene TRBV29-1; 10 nucleotides agree with TRBD2. The CDR3 length is 15 residues. Per germline, CDR1 SQVTM and CDR2 ANQGSEA. After removal of 6 bases from V and 1 base from J, the junction contained 5 bases not matched to a gene.

This clonotype was recorded a few times. This chain joins TRBV19 and TRBJ1-4; 7 bases fit TRBD1. With 5 bases clipped from V and 8 bases from J, the junction kept 11 bases outside the gene matches. The CDR3 covers 15 residues. Germline V gene sequence: CDR1 LNHDA, CDR2 SQIVND (reference sequence). For the CDR3, the DNA is TGTGCCAGTAGTCCCCCAGGGGGGGGCGTCGAAAAACTGTTTTTT. It translates to CASSPPGGGVEKLFF.

This clonotype was seen more than once but under ten times. The chain employs TRBV12-3 or TRBV12-4 and TRBJ2-1; D is unresolved. With 5 bases removed from V and 3 bases from J, the gap between germline ends came to 14 bases. This CDR3 contains 15 residues. The CDR3 coding sequence is TGTGCCAGCAGTCCCGATTGGGTTGGCTACAATGAGCAGTTCTTC. Protein sequence: CASSPDWVGYNEQFF.

The genes are TRBV6-9 and TRBJ2-5; tentative D call: TRBD2 (6 bases). V was trimmed by 4 bases and J by 5 bases, leaving 14 bases between them. Germline CDR1 MNHGY, CDR2 SVAAGI. CDR3 size: 14 residues. As DNA, the CDR3 is TGTGCCAGCAGTTTGGGCGGGACGGCGGAGACCCAGTACTTC. Its translation is CASSLGGTAETQYF.

This chain links TRBV6-1 with TRBJ2-2; TRBD2 matches 7 bases. The CDR3 covers 15 residues. Looked up from germline, CDR1 is MNHNS and CDR2 is SASEGT. V lost 2 bases, J lost 3 bases, and 3 bases stayed unmatched. The CDR3 reads CASSELAEYTGELFF. CDR3 DNA: TGTGCCAGCAGTGAACTAGCGGAATACACCGGGGAGCTGTTTTTT.

This clonotype was seen ten or more times. V usage is TRBV11-2 and J usage is TRBJ2-7; 7 nucleotides align to TRBD1. Trimming cost V 5 bases and J 1 base; bases outside gene matches: 8. This CDR3 comprises 15 residues. The germline V gene has CDR1 SGHAT and CDR2 FQNNGV. The CDR3 sequence: CASSQTRDRSYEQYF. For the CDR3, the DNA is TGTGCCAGCAGCCAAACCCGGGACAGATCCTACGAGCAGTACTTC.

The chain combines TRBV20-1 with TRBJ1-1; the match to TRBD1 covers 7 bases. V gave up 3 bases and J gave up 6 bases; unmatched junction bases: 13. The length of the CDR3 is 15 residues. The germline V gene encodes CDR1 DFQATT and CDR2 SNEGSKA (reference sequence). The CDR3 reads CSARGTDREVSEAFF. For the CDR3, the DNA is TGCAGTGCTAGGGGTACCGACAGGGAGGTGTCTGAAGCTTTCTTT.

The sample holds a few counts of this clonotype. The chain recombines TRBV30 with TRBJ1-2, with 7 bases lining up with TRBD1. The V gene end was trimmed by 2 bases and the J gene end by 8 bases; junction bases not matched to a gene: 8. In germline, CDR1 is GTSNPN, CDR2 SVGIG (reference sequence). The CDR3 runs 13 residues. Written as DNA, the CDR3 is TGTGCCTGGAGTTCTGACAGGGCAGGGGGCTACACCTTC. Protein: CAWSSDRAGGYTF.

The chain uses TRBV19 and TRBJ2-7; TRBD1 matches at 12 bases. Germline CDR1 is LNHDA and CDR2 is SQIVND (reference sequence). The CDR3 extends over 14 amino acids. V lost 6 bases, J lost 4 bases, and 4 bases stayed unmatched. Here the CDR3 reads CASRKGQGAYEQYF. DNA for the CDR3: TGTGCCAGTAGGAAGGGACAGGGGGCTTACGAGCAGTACTTC.

The V gene is TRBV7-9, the J gene TRBJ2-7; 9 nucleotides align to TRBD1. Germline V lookup: CDR1 SEHNR, CDR2 FQNEAQ (reference sequence). V shed 5 bases, J shed 5 bases, and the junction held 10 bases outside the gene matches. This CDR3 contains 15 residues. The CDR3 sequence: CASSPPGQGKDEQYF. CDR3 coding DNA: TGTGCCAGCAGCCCTCCCGGACAGGGGAAAGACGAGCAGTACTTC.

This clonotype has a count of ten or more. The J gene is TRBJ1-4, the V gene TRBV2; D is perhaps TRBD1 (5 bases). Looked up from germline, CDR1 is SNHLY and CDR2 is FYNNEI. V was trimmed by 7 bases and J by 7 bases, leaving 19 bases between them. The CDR3 spans 15 residues. This CDR3 reads CASNTMNRNTEKLFF. The CDR3 bases are TGTGCCAGCAATACCATGAACAGGAATACTGAAAAACTGTTTTTT. The full variable domain, with the rest looked up from reference TRBV2 and TRBJ1-4, is EPEVTQTPSHQVTQMGQEVILRCVPISNHLYFYWYRQILGQKVEFLVSFYNNEISEKSEIFDDQFSVERPDGSNFTLKIRSTKLEDSAMYFCASNTMNRNTEKLFFGSGTQLSVL.

The chain employs TRBV6-1 and TRBJ1-4; no clear D gene. The germline gives CDR1 MNHNS, CDR2 SASEGT. This CDR3 spans 15 amino acids. The ends were cut back, 0 bases at V and 1 base at J, with 6 bases in the middle. As DNA, the CDR3 is TGTGCCAGCAGTGAAGCAGGGATAACTAATGAAAAACTGTTTTTT. Protein product: CASSEAGITNEKLFF.

The chain couples TRBV15 to TRBJ1-3; D not certain. CDR3 length: 12 residues. V was clipped by 0 bases and J by 3 bases, with 0 bases between them. The germline V gene encodes CDR1 LNHNV and CDR2 YYDKDF (reference sequence). CDR3 nucleotides: TGTGCCACCAGCAGAGATGGAAACACCATATATTTT. This sequence encodes CATSRDGNTIYF.

This clonotype occurred a few times. This chain connects TRBV27 to TRBJ1-2, with a tentative D call TRBD1 (6 bases). There are 17 residues in the CDR3. Germline lookup yields CDR1 MNHEY and CDR2 SMNVEV (reference sequence). Trimming took 5 bases from V and 5 from J, leaving 24 bases between them. The CDR3 spells CASSRTGIRAHLYGYTF. The CDR3 DNA reads as TGTGCCAGCAGTCGTACAGGGATCCGCGCACATCTTTATGGCTACACCTTC.

This clonotype was seen only a few times. V is TRBV30 and J is TRBJ1-2; D perhaps matches TRBD1 (6 bases). V lost 0 bases to trimming and J lost 6 bases, with 14 bases between them. Germline assignment: CDR1 GTSNPN and CDR2 SVGIG (reference sequence). The CDR3 contains 14 residues. The CDR3: CAWSVGGRADGYTF. CDR3 in DNA: TGTGCCTGGAGTGTAGGGGGTCGGGCGGATGGCTACACCTTC.

This chain connects TRBV6-1 to TRBJ2-7, with D unclear. V was clipped by 6 bases and J by 5 bases, with 8 bases between them. CDR3 length equals 11 residues. Looked up from germline, CDR1 is MNHNS and CDR2 is SASEGT. CDR3 protein: CASRPIHEQYF. CDR3 DNA: TGTGCCAGCAGACCCATCCACGAGCAGTACTTC.

This clonotype was counted between two and nine times. The chain combines TRBV5-1 with TRBJ2-4, with 7 bases aligning to TRBD1. Germline V gene lookup returns CDR1 SGHRS and CDR2 YFSETQ. V dropped 0 bases and J dropped 2; count of bases not matched to a gene: 11. The CDR3 extends over 18 amino acids. In nucleotides, the CDR3 is TGCGCCAGCAGCTTGGTTCCGAGACAGGGTAGTTCCAAAAACATTCAGTACTTC. The encoded protein is CASSLVPRQGSSKNIQYF.

The V and J genes are TRBV20-1 and TRBJ2-3; D is undetermined. V was pared by 1 base and J by 0 bases, with 5 bases between. Germline V gene sequence: CDR1 DFQATT, CDR2 SNEGSKA (reference sequence). The CDR3 sequence is 13 residues long. The CDR3 nucleotides are TGCAGTGCTAGAGTCTCAAGCACAGATACGCAGTATTTT. Its translation is CSARVSSTDTQYF.

This clonotype was found a few times. The rearrangement joins TRBV5-1 to TRBJ1-1; possibly TRBD1 for D (6 bases). V was cut by 1 base and J by 0 bases, with 13 bases left in between. The CDR3 sequence is 16 residues long. Germline loops: CDR1 SGHRS, CDR2 YFSETQ. The CDR3 sequence is CASSLWGDNLNTEAFF. The DNA for the CDR3 is TGCGCCAGCAGCTTGTGGGGGGACAATCTGAACACTGAAGCTTTCTTT.

This clonotype was found many times. The chain uses TRBV2 and TRBJ1-4; tentative D call: TRBD1 (5 bases). The CDR3 runs 14 residues. Germline V gene sequence: CDR1 SNHLY, CDR2 FYNNEI. The V end lost 8 bases, the J end lost 6 bases, and 16 bases lay between the germline ends. CDR3 sequence (DNA): TGTGCCAGCTCGAGATCCAGGGTTGATGAAAAACTGTTTTTT. Amino acid sequence: CASSRSRVDEKLFF.